The entry below gives a single T cell receptor beta chain sequence along with its context. This sample is drawn from a study of blood T cell repertoires in COVID-19. Study background: Donors in the United States, Italy and Spain gave samples during acute or convalescent COVID-19. Sample material is recorded as cDNA or gDNA derived from T cells, B-cell-depleted T cells, or PBMCs.

The assay was immunoSEQ multiplex PCR, and TCRdb's table has in-frame clones only and misses some. The repertoire has approximately 61,000 clones, roughly 84% of them found once; the top ten carry around 6%. V lost 4 bases to trimming and J lost 0 bases, with 10 bases between them. Germline CDR1 reads SGHVS; CDR2 reads FNYEAQ. The CDR3 has 15 amino acids. This clonotype originated in a woman aged 70-85 years with acute or convalescent COVID-19. The J gene is TRBJ1-3, the V gene TRBV7-6, with D perhaps TRBD1 (6 bases). Sequenced input: peripheral blood. The CDR3 DNA reads TGTGCCAGCAGCTCGGACAGATTCTCTGGAAACACCATATATTTT. Translated: CASSSDRFSGNTIYF.